The rows below give T cell receptor beta chains drawn from one sample of a study of regulatory T cells in long-lasting Graves disease. One entry per CDR3 protein, called by TCRdb with MiXCR from the multiplex PCR reads. The sample has some 470,000 distinct CDR3 sequences, approximately 21% seen once. The input for sequencing was peripheral blood mononuclear cells (PBMCs), taken when the disease was refractory, from a patient treated with antithyroid drugs. The receptors come from a female donor with Graves disease. Each CDR3 is given with its conserved first and last residue. Fields, in order: V gene, J gene, clone size, D gene, CDR3 DNA, CDR3 protein. The D gene is left open where the match is weak. Part of the rows lack a size; the others show once, few, many or a class for expanded clones.

>TRBV30|TRBJ2-7|NA|NA
TGTGCCTGGAGCCGGATCCGGGAGCAGTACTTC
CAWSRIREQYF
>TRBV6-5|TRBJ2-7|many|NA
TGTGCCAGCAGTTACTCTCCCTTTTCCTACGAGCAGTACTTC
CASSYSPFSYEQYF
>TRBV9|TRBJ1-1|few|TRBD1
TGTGCCAGCAGGACCGAAGAGGGACAGGGGCGAGGGGACACTGAAGCTTTCTTT
CASRTEEGQGRGDTEAFF
>TRBV11-2|TRBJ2-2|NA|TRBD1
TGTGCCAGCAGCTATGGGACAGGGGGATCCGGGGAGCTGTTTTTT
CASSYGTGGSGELFF
>TRBV15|TRBJ1-1|many|NA
TGTGCCACCAGCAGAGCCTTGAACACTGAAGCTTTCTTT
CATSRALNTEAFF
>TRBV12-3/TRBV12-4|TRBJ2-7|many|TRBD2
TGTGCCAGCAGTTTCAGCGGGAAATCCTACGAGCAGTACTTC
CASSFSGKSYEQYF
>TRBV7-9|TRBJ2-2|few|TRBD1
TGTGCCAGCAGCCCTATGCCCGGGACAGTTAGCGCGAACACCGGGGAGCTGTTTTTT
CASSPMPGTVSANTGELFF
>TRBV18|TRBJ1-5|few|NA
TGTGCCAGCTCACCGGGCGACAATCAGCCCCAGCATTTT
CASSPGDNQPQHF
>TRBV28|TRBJ2-5|many|TRBD1
TGTGCCAGCAGCTATCGGACAGGAGCTTTCCAAGAGACCCAGTACTTC
CASSYRTGAFQETQYF
>TRBV12-3/TRBV12-4|TRBJ2-5|many|NA
TGTGCCAGCAGTTTTGGGCGGCAAGAGACCCAGTACTTC
CASSFGRQETQYF
>TRBV20-1|TRBJ2-5|once|TRBD1
TGCAGTGCTAGACAGGGGACAGGGAAAGAGACCCAGTACTTC
CSARQGTGKETQYF
>TRBV28|TRBJ2-2|many|NA
TGTGCCAGCAGTTGGCCTGATGGGGGACAACTAACCGGGGAGCTGTTTTTT
CASSWPDGGQLTGELFF
>TRBV28|TRBJ2-6|NA|NA
TGTGCCAGCAGTTCCGCGGGGGCTGGGGCCGACGTCCTGACTTTC
CASSSAGAGADVLTF
>TRBV20-1|TRBJ1-2|few|NA
TGCAGTGCTACCGGAGGACAGCTTAAAACGGCTAACTATGGCTACACCTTC
CSATGGQLKTANYGYTF
>TRBV24-1|TRBJ1-2|many|NA
TGTGCCACCAGTGACCTTTTAGGCTACACCTTC
CATSDLLGYTF
>TRBV10-3|TRBJ2-5|many|TRBD2
TGTGCCATCAGTGACACCCGGGAGGGTGGGGAGACCCAGTACTTC
CAISDTREGGETQYF
>TRBV29-1|TRBJ1-1|NA|NA
TGCAGCGTCGGTGGACAGACGGGCACTGAAGCTTTCTTT
CSVGGQTGTEAFF
>TRBV11-2|TRBJ1-1|many|NA
TGTGCCAGCAGCTCTCCGGGGGGCCAAGCTTTCTTT
CASSSPGGQAFF
>TRBV6-1|TRBJ1-3|many|NA
TGTGCCAGCAGGCAGGAATCTGGAAACACCATATATTTT
CASRQESGNTIYF
>TRBV10-3|TRBJ1-2|NA|NA
TGTGCCATCAGTGTGGGGGCAGAATATGGCTACACCTTC
CAISVGAEYGYTF
>TRBV4-1|TRBJ2-7|few|TRBD2
TGCGCCAGCAGCCAAGGAGGGACTAGCTCCTACGAGCAGTACTTC
CASSQGGTSSYEQYF
>TRBV10-3|TRBJ2-7|few|NA
TGTGCCATCAGTGAGTCTGCTAGAGGAGAGCAGTACTTC
CAISESARGEQYF
>TRBV20-1|TRBJ2-7|few|TRBD1
TGCAGTGCTAGACCCCCGACAGGGTCCTCCTACGAGCAGTACTTC
CSARPPTGSSYEQYF
>TRBV7-9|TRBJ2-2|NA|TRBD1
TGTGCCAGCAGCTCAATACAGGGGCGTGCGCTCCCCGGGGAGCTGTTTTTT
CASSSIQGRALPGELFF
>TRBV5-6|TRBJ2-7|NA|NA
TGTGCCAGCAGCCAAGGCTTTCAAGAGTATTCTTCCTACGAGCAGTACTTC
CASSQGFQEYSSYEQYF
>TRBV15|TRBJ2-1|NA|NA
TGTGCCACCAGCTCTCGGCAGAACAATGAGCAGTTCTTC
CATSSRQNNEQFF
>TRBV15|TRBJ1-5|many|NA
TGTGCCACCCAGGGATTTAGCAATCAGCCCCAGCATTTT
CATQGFSNQPQHF
>TRBV28|TRBJ1-2|many|TRBD1
TGTGCCAGCAGTTCGGGACAGCAGCCCACGAGCTACACCTTC
CASSSGQQPTSYTF
>TRBV29-1|TRBJ1-1|many|NA
TGCAGCGTTGATTCAGGGGAGTACACTGAAGCTTTCTTT
CSVDSGEYTEAFF
>TRBV6-2/TRBV6-3|TRBJ1-4|many|NA
TGTGCCAGCAGTTACGATATGGGGCCGTCTAATGAAAAACTGTTTTTT
CASSYDMGPSNEKLFF
>TRBV9|TRBJ2-3|NA|TRBD2
TGTGCCAGCAGCGTAAGTGCGGGAGTGGGCACAGATACGCAGTATTTT
CASSVSAGVGTDTQYF
>TRBV7-2|TRBJ1-2|many|NA
TGTGCCAGCAGCTTAGACGGCTTCAGGACCTACACCTTC
CASSLDGFRTYTF
>TRBV9|TRBJ2-2|few|NA
TGTGCCAGCAGCTTAGCTCCCGGCGGCGGGGAGCTGTTTTTT
CASSLAPGGGELFF
>TRBV5-1|TRBJ2-3|NA|TRBD2
TGCGCCAGCAGCTTGGAAGCGGGGACTAGCACAGATACGCAGTATTTT
CASSLEAGTSTDTQYF
>TRBV2|TRBJ1-2|many|NA
TGTGCCAGCAAAGGCAGGGCAAACTATGGCTACACCTTC
CASKGRANYGYTF
>TRBV28|TRBJ1-1|many|NA
TGTGCCAGCAGTTTCACGACCGAAAACACTGAAGCTTTCTTT
CASSFTTENTEAFF
>TRBV7-6|TRBJ2-7|few|NA
TGTGCCAGCAGCTTACCCACCCTAAGCCGAAGGGTTATCCTAGGCGAGCAGTACTTC
CASSLPTLSRRVILGEQYF
>TRBV6-2/TRBV6-3|TRBJ1-3|NA|TRBD1
TGTGCCAGCAGTTACAAGACAGGGGTTGGAAACACCATATATTTT
CASSYKTGVGNTIYF
>TRBV3-1|TRBJ1-4|many|NA
TGTGCCAGCAGCATCGGAGAGGAAAAACTGTTTTTT
CASSIGEEKLFF
>TRBV7-6|TRBJ2-7|NA|NA
TGTGCCAGCAGCCCCCGCTCTAAGGCGGGGTACAAGCAGTACTTC
CASSPRSKAGYKQYF
>TRBV5-6|TRBJ2-7|many|NA
TGTGCCAGCACCTCAATGACTAGTTCCTCCTACGAGCAGTACTTC
CASTSMTSSSYEQYF
>TRBV24-1|TRBJ2-7|few|TRBD1
TGTGCCACCAGTGAGGGGACAGGGTCATACGAGCAGTACTTC
CATSEGTGSYEQYF
>TRBV11-2|TRBJ1-1|NA|NA
TGTGCCAGCAGCTCTGGGGGATTAACTGAAGCTTTCTTT
CASSSGGLTEAFF
>TRBV11-2|TRBJ2-2|few|NA
TGTGCCAGCAGTGTGACCCCGAACACCGGGGAGCTGTTTTTT
CASSVTPNTGELFF
>TRBV28|TRBJ1-2|many|NA
TGTGCCAGCAGTTTGACTATGAAACACTATGGCTACACCTTC
CASSLTMKHYGYTF
>TRBV14|TRBJ2-7|NA|NA
TGTGCCAGCAGCCATCTGGAGACTAATCCCTCCTACGAGCAGTACTTC
CASSHLETNPSYEQYF
>TRBV7-9|TRBJ1-1|NA|NA
TGTGCCAGCAGCTTACACGAACAAGCTTTCTTT
CASSLHEQAFF
>TRBV19|TRBJ2-7|few|TRBD1
TGTGCCAGTAGTACGCCGGGACAGGCGAGACCCTACGAGCAGTACTTC
CASSTPGQARPYEQYF
>TRBV28|TRBJ1-3|many|NA
TGTGCCAGCAGACCCCGAGGCTCTGGAAACACCATATATTTT
CASRPRGSGNTIYF
>TRBV12-3/TRBV12-4|TRBJ2-2|few|NA
TGTGCCAGCCTAGGACAGAGCGGGGCGAACACCGGGGAGCTGTTTTTT
CASLGQSGANTGELFF
>TRBV20-1|TRBJ2-5|many|TRBD2
TGCAGTGCTAGTCCCCCGGCGGGGGGACACTTAGAAGAGACCCAGTACTTC
CSASPPAGGHLEETQYF